These 26 T cell receptor beta chains originate from one sample sequenced in a study of blood T cell repertoires in COVID-19. The protocol was immunoSEQ multiplex PCR, while the TCRdb copy is restricted to in-frame clones and leaves out a portion. The sample has 150,000 to 200,000 clones, about 85% seen once. The source material was peripheral blood. Receptor source: a human donor with acute or convalescent COVID-19. The donor label of this sample is uncertain.

The chain joins TRBV7-2 to TRBJ1-5, with TRBD1 matching over 8 bases. The length of the CDR3 is 14 residues. The V gene's germline CDR1 is SGHTA and CDR2 FQGNSA. With 0 bases clipped from V and 5 bases from J, the junction kept 0 bases outside the gene matches. The CDR3 DNA reads as TGTGCCAGCAGCTTAGCGACAGGGGATCAGCCCCAGCATTTT. It specifies CASSLATGDQPQHF.

The V call is TRBV6-7, the J call TRBJ2-2, with TRBD2 matching over 7 bases. TRBV6-7 is noted as an ORF with a role that remains uncertain. CDR3 size: 14 residues. The junction had 8 bases not matched to a gene; V was cut back by 11 bases and J by 2 bases. CDR3 sequence reads: CALTAGDNTGELFF. The DNA for the CDR3 is TGTGCCCTGACGGCGGGAGATAACACCGGGGAGCTGTTTTTT.

V gene TRBV12-3 or TRBV12-4 combines with J gene TRBJ1-5; D call uncertain. The CDR3 runs 13 residues. V was trimmed by 2 bases and J by 5 bases, leaving 7 bases between them. The CDR3 nucleotides are TGTGCCAGCAGTTTAAACAGATATCAGCCCCAGCATTTT. It translates to CASSLNRYQPQHF.

This clone appeared a few times. V is TRBV10-3 and J is TRBJ2-5, with TRBD2 matching 10 bases. The CDR3 contains 16 residues. V shed 0 bases and J 1 base; nucleotides not matched to a gene: 2. CDR1 and CDR2 (germline): ENHRY, SYGVKD. The CDR3 sequence: CAISESIAGGQETQYF. CDR3 in DNA: TGTGCCATCAGTGAGTCCATAGCGGGGGGCCAAGAGACCCAGTACTTC.

This sequence joins TRBV30 and TRBJ1-2, with D tentatively TRBD1 (6 bases). Germline CDR1 and CDR2: GTSNPN and SVGIG (reference sequence). Between the trimmed V and J ends, which lost 0 bases and 3 bases, there was a span of 14 bases. The CDR3 is made up of 15 amino acids. CDR3 DNA sequence: TGTGCCTGGAGTGTACTGGGGGCGCGCGACTATGGCTACACCTTC. The encoded protein is CAWSVLGARDYGYTF. The entire variable domain, with the rest obtained from reference TRBV30 and TRBJ1-2, is as follows: SQTIHQWPATLVQPVGSPLSLECTVEGTSNPNLYWYRQAAGRGLQLLFYSVGIGQISSEVPQNLSASRPQDRQFILSSKKLLLSDSGFYLCAWSVLGARDYGYTFGSGTRLTVV.

The V gene is TRBV7-3, the J gene TRBJ2-3; a possible D gene is TRBD2 (5 bases). Germline-derived CDR1 and CDR2 are SGHTA and FQGTGA. The V end was cut by 5 bases, the J end by 2 bases, with 11 bases between. The CDR3 loop spans 14 amino acids. In DNA form, the CDR3 reads TGTGCCAGCAGCCCCGGACTGATCACAGATACGCAGTATTTT. It specifies CASSPGLITDTQYF.

CDR3 sequence: CASSPDRARTEAFF. DNA of the CDR3: TGTGCCAGCTCACCTGACAGGGCTCGAACTGAAGCTTTCTTT. The rearrangement joins TRBV18 to TRBJ1-1, with 7 bases fitting TRBD1. Trimming at V came to 3 bases and at J to 5 bases, leaving 6 bases not matched to a gene. The CDR3 sequence is 14 residues long. Germline lookup yields CDR1 KGHSH and CDR2 LQKENI.

The V and J genes are TRBV5-1 and TRBJ1-1, with D uncertain. CDR1 is SGHRS and CDR2 is YFSETQ in the germline V gene. This CDR3 region has 14 residues. V lost 5 bases and J 4 bases, leaving 15 bases between the germline ends. In nucleotides, the CDR3 is TGCGCCAGCAGTTTTTCCCACGGGAGCACTGAAGCTTTCTTT. It translates to CASSFSHGSTEAFF.

This clone showed up just once. The chain uses TRBV7-2 and TRBJ1-5; 9 nucleotides align to TRBD1. V shed 5 bases and J 2 bases; nucleotides not matched to a gene: 7. Germline CDR1 reads SGHTA; CDR2 reads FQGNSA. This CDR3 comprises 16 residues. The CDR3, as DNA: TGTGCCAGCAGCCTCTTGGGGGACAGGGGCAATCAGCCCCAGCATTTT. Translating gives CASSLLGDRGNQPQHF.

This clone is a singleton in its sample. V is TRBV7-9 and J is TRBJ1-3; D gene unclear. Germline-derived CDR1 and CDR2 are SEHNR and FQNEAQ (reference sequence). The CDR3 has 13 residues. V dropped 1 base and J dropped 4 bases, with 5 bases sitting between them. The CDR3 region is CASSLERGNTIYF. In DNA, the CDR3 is TGTGCCAGCAGCTTAGAGAGGGGAAACACCATATATTTT.

This chain links TRBV3-1 (or the pseudogene TRBV3-2) with TRBJ1-1; no definite D call. V lost 1 base to trimming and J lost 8 bases, with 5 bases between them. The CDR3 spans 11 residues. Germline CDR1 reads LGHDT; CDR2 reads YNNKEL (reference sequence). DNA of the CDR3: TGTGCCAGCAGCCAAGGAGGGGAAGCTTTCTTT. Translation gives CASSQGGEAFF.

DNA of the CDR3: TGTGCCAGCAGTTTAACCGGACAGCTAAATAATTCACCCCTCCACTTT. It encodes CASSLTGQLNNSPLHF. This chain joins TRBV28 and TRBJ1-6; a weak D match, TRBD1 (6 bases). Germline lookup yields CDR1 MDHEN and CDR2 SYDVKM. CDR3 length: 16 amino acids. V was pared by 2 bases and J by 5 bases, with 13 bases between. Complete variable domain (other parts from reference TRBV28 and TRBJ1-6): DVKVTQSSRYLVKRTGEKVFLECVQDMDHENMFWYRQDPGLGLRLIYFSYDVKMKEKGDIPEGYSVSREKKERFSLILESASTNQTSMYLCASSLTGQLNNSPLHFGNGTRLTVT.

This clone was detected a few times. The chain is built from TRBV15 and TRBJ2-2; possible D gene TRBD1, 6 bases. The CDR3 has 17 residues. The V and J ends lost 0 bases and 4 bases respectively, with 15 bases between them. Germline loops: CDR1 LNHNV, CDR2 YYDKDF (reference sequence). This chain's CDR3 is CATSRDRAGASTGELFF. CDR3 DNA: TGTGCCACCAGCAGAGATCGGGCAGGGGCGTCCACCGGGGAGCTGTTTTTT. The full variable domain, rest sourced from reference TRBV15 and TRBJ2-2, is DAMVIQNPRYQVTQFGKPVTLSCSQTLNHNVMYWYQQKSSQAPKLLFHYYDKDFNNEADTPDNFQSRRPNTSFCFLDIRSPGLGDTAMYLCATSRDRAGASTGELFFGEGSRLTVL.

This chain uses TRBV12-3 or TRBV12-4 with TRBJ1-2; D uncertain. CDR3 size: 13 residues. Trimming left V 2 bases short and J 7 bases short, with 11 bases between. The CDR3 protein is CASSLRTSGGYTF. The CDR3 DNA follows: TGTGCCAGCAGTTTACGGACTTCTGGTGGCTACACCTTC.

With respect to this clone: This specimen includes other DNA sequences encoding the same CDR3. The V and J genes are TRBV19 and TRBJ1-2; D possibly corresponds to TRBD1 (6 bases). Trimming cost V 2 bases and J 3 bases, with 7 bases left between them. This CDR3 spans 13 amino acids. Germline CDR1 LNHDA, CDR2 SQIVND (reference sequence). The CDR3 reads CASSIRTDYGYTF. The CDR3 nucleotides are TGTGCCAGTAGTATAAGGACAGACTATGGCTACACCTTC.

This clone was seen once. J is TRBJ2-7 and V is TRBV11-2, with D possibly TRBD1 on 5 matching bases. V was clipped by 1 base and J by 4 bases, with 11 bases between them. The V gene's germline CDR1 is SGHAT and CDR2 FQNNGV. The CDR3 is 14 residues long. DNA of the CDR3: TGTGCCAGCAGCTTAGCGCAGGGTTTTTACGAGCAGTACTTC. The encoded protein is CASSLAQGFYEQYF.

The V call is TRBV6-6, the J call TRBJ2-4, with 11 bases lining up with TRBD1. Looked up from germline, CDR1 is MNHNY and CDR2 is SVGAGI (reference sequence). Trimming took 7 bases from V and 2 from J; bases not matched to a gene: 4. The CDR3 length is 15 residues. The CDR3 region is CASTGTGGTKNIQYF. The CDR3 DNA sequence: TGTGCCAGCACCGGGACAGGGGGAACCAAAAACATTCAGTACTTC.

This chain joins TRBV30 and TRBJ2-2; unclear D gene. This CDR3 comprises 15 residues. In germline, CDR1 is GTSNPN, CDR2 SVGIG (reference sequence). The V and J ends lost 0 bases and 3 bases respectively, with 11 bases between them. CDR3 residues: CAWSVEYLDTGELFF. CDR3 sequence (DNA): TGTGCCTGGAGTGTCGAGTATCTGGACACCGGGGAGCTGTTTTTT.

The chain links TRBV15 to TRBJ1-5, with a tentative D call TRBD1 (6 bases). The V end lost 0 bases, the J end lost 9 bases, and 21 bases lay between the germline ends. Germline values: CDR1 LNHNV, CDR2 YYDKDF (reference sequence). The CDR3 loop spans 17 amino acids. CDR3 residues: CATSRDLGHRSGRPQHF. In nucleotides, the CDR3 is TGTGCCACCAGCAGAGATTTGGGACATCGCTCGGGGAGGCCCCAGCATTTT.

The V call is TRBV7-8, the J call TRBJ1-1; TRBD1 matches at 10 bases. The V gene end was trimmed by 3 bases and the J gene end by 1 base; junction bases not matched to a gene: 2. The CDR3 is 15 amino acids. From germline, CDR1 is SGHVS and CDR2 FQNEAQ. The CDR3 DNA follows: TGTGCCAGCAGCTTGGGGACAGGGGCGAACACTGAAGCTTTCTTT. It yields the protein CASSLGTGANTEAFF.

The chain employs TRBV6-4 and TRBJ1-1; 8 bases align to TRBD1. Germline V gives CDR1 MRHNA, CDR2 SNTAGT. This CDR3 region has 14 residues. Losses at the gene ends were 6 bases for V and 7 bases for J; bases not matched to a gene: 10. The CDR3 loop reads CASRSQGASGEAFF. CDR3 DNA sequence: TGTGCCAGCAGGAGTCAGGGGGCGTCGGGTGAAGCTTTCTTT.

The chain uses TRBV25-1 and TRBJ1-3, with D maybe TRBD1 (5 bases). Germline V gene data show CDR1 as MGHDK and CDR2 as SYGVNS. This CDR3 region has 17 residues. The ends were cut back, 8 bases at V and 0 bases at J, with 20 bases in the middle. CDR3: CASAPRQTARSGNTIYF. CDR3 coding DNA: TGTGCCAGCGCCCCGCGACAGACCGCGCGCTCTGGAAACACCATATATTTT.

V is TRBV28 and J is TRBJ2-7; a weak D match, TRBD2 (6 bases). V dropped 2 bases and J dropped 5 bases, with 13 bases sitting between them. This CDR3 comprises 14 residues. The germline CDR1 and CDR2 sequences are MDHEN and SYDVKM. CDR3 amino acids: CASSLTVGRNEQYF. The CDR3 DNA reads as TGTGCCAGCAGTTTAACGGTAGGGAGGAACGAGCAGTACTTC.

The chain carries TRBV11-2 and TRBJ1-6, with 7 nucleotides matching TRBD1. Germline V gene lookup returns CDR1 SGHAT and CDR2 FQNNGV. The CDR3 loop spans 13 amino acids. The J segment lost 9 bases and the V segment lost 2 bases, leaving 1 base of the junction unmatched. The CDR3, as DNA: TGTGCCAGCAGCTTACCAGGGGGTTCACCCCTCCACTTT. This translates into CASSLPGGSPLHF.

This chain uses TRBV7-2 with TRBJ1-2; TRBD1 is a possible D gene (6 bases). Germline V gives CDR1 SGHTA, CDR2 FQGNSA. The CDR3 runs 15 residues. Trimming stripped 1 base from V and 4 bases from J, with 13 bases between. The CDR3 here is CASSLGAGALYGYTF. The CDR3 DNA sequence: TGTGCCAGCAGCTTAGGGGCAGGGGCCCTCTATGGCTACACCTTC. Together with reference TRBV7-2 and TRBJ1-2, the CDR3 gives the full variable domain: GAGVSQSPSNKVTEKGKDVELRCDPISGHTALYWYRQSLGQGLEFLIYFQGNSAPDKSGLPSDRFSAERTGGSVSTLTIQRTQQEDSAVYLCASSLGAGALYGYTFGSGTRLTVV.

The chain has TRBV5-5 and TRBJ2-3, with 9 bases matching TRBD1. V was clipped by 0 bases and J by 1 base; unmatched bases: 3. This CDR3 has 16 amino acids. Germline CDR1 reads SGHKS; CDR2 reads YYEKEE (reference sequence). The CDR3 loop is CASSLAGDRGTDTQYF. CDR3 coding DNA: TGTGCCAGCAGCTTGGCAGGGGACAGGGGCACAGATACGCAGTATTTT.